The clone carrying this T cell receptor beta chain was counted a few times. The antigen is not known. This entry comes from a study of naive and memory T cell subsets. Study-wide results and limits: Gini index rose across naive, CM, EM and EMRA in CD4 and CD8. Naive and memory subsets had different power law exponents for TCR abundance. Naive repertoires, especially CD8, held a few larger clonotypes, possibly memory cells re-expressing CD45RA.

Germline-derived CDR1 and CDR2 are SGHKS and YYEKEE (reference sequence). The V end was cut by 3 bases, the J end by 7 bases, with 11 bases between. The CDR3 totals 13 residues. Both TRBC1 and TRBC2 were covered by a beta constant-region primer of two equimolar oligonucleotides. Ligated cDNA was amplified by four rounds of PCR with nested alpha and beta constant-region primers and SP2. In TCRdb, the UMI-ligation and nested PCR reads were re-called with MiXCR into one record per CDR3 protein. This table has approximately 150,000 distinct CDR3 sequences, around 21% appearing once. This sequence was found in a human donor in good health. The genes are TRBV5-5 and TRBJ1-5; D gene uncertain. Material for sequencing was naive CD8+ T cells from blood. CDR3 region: CASSWTPDQPQHF. The CDR3 region has the DNA TGTGCCAGCAGCTGGACCCCGGACCAGCCCCAGCATTTT.